Listed here are 9 T cell receptor beta chains from one sample, sequenced in a study of blood T cell repertoires in COVID-19. Generated by immunoSEQ multiplex PCR, the TCRdb table keeps only in-frame clones and is missing some. This table holds 100,000 to 150,000 clones, about nine tenths found once. Sequencing used peripheral blood. The receptor set was obtained from a middle-aged man with acute or convalescent COVID-19.

The J gene is TRBJ2-5, the V gene TRBV5-1, with TRBD1 matching 10 bases. The germline CDR1 and CDR2 sequences are SGHRS and YFSETQ. With 5 bases clipped from V and 5 bases from J, the junction kept 9 bases outside the gene matches. This CDR3 has 15 residues. CDR3 nucleotide sequence: TGCGCCAGCAGGTCTACGGGACAGGGGTGGGAGACCCAGTACTTC. This gives the protein CASRSTGQGWETQYF.

This chain connects TRBV28 to TRBJ2-3; D possibly corresponds to TRBD1 (6 bases). V shed 4 bases and J shed 2 bases, with 10 bases lying between them. The CDR3 spans 14 residues. Per the germline V gene, CDR1 is MDHEN and CDR2 is SYDVKM. CDR3 residues: CASSSTGVTDTQYF. CDR3 nucleotides: TGTGCCAGCAGTTCGACAGGTGTCACAGATACGCAGTATTTT.

This clone was observed a single time. V is TRBV6-2 or TRBV6-3 and J is TRBJ2-1, with 11 bases fitting TRBD2. Germline lookup yields CDR1 MNHEY and CDR2 SVGEGT. Unmatched junction bases numbered 4, after V lost 5 bases and J lost 4 bases. The CDR3 covers 15 residues. The CDR3 here is CASSLSGRAYNEQFF. The DNA of the CDR3 is TGTGCCAGCAGTCTTAGCGGGAGGGCTTACAATGAGCAGTTCTTC.

The chain links TRBV5-4 to TRBJ2-2, with no clear D. Looked up from germline, CDR1 is SGHNT and CDR2 is YYREEE (reference sequence). V gave up 4 bases and J gave up 5 bases, with 12 bases separating them. CDR3 size: 14 residues. The DNA for the CDR3 is TGTGCCAGCAGCCTACAGAATCCGACCGGGGAGCTGTTTTTT. The encoded protein is CASSLQNPTGELFF. The full variable domain, with the rest looked up from reference TRBV5-4 and TRBJ2-2, is ETGVTQSPTHLIKTRGQQVTLRCSSQSGHNTVSWYQQALGQGPQFIFQYYREEENGRGNFPPRFSGLQFPNYSSELNVNALELDDSALYLCASSLQNPTGELFFGEGSRLTVL.

DNA for the CDR3: TGTGCCATCATGGGACAGGGGGCGAGTGGCTACACCTTC. It yields the protein CAIMGQGASGYTF. This chain links TRBV10-3 with TRBJ1-2, with TRBD1 matching 12 bases. The CDR3 is 13 amino acids. Germline CDR1 ENHRY, CDR2 SYGVKD. The ends lost 7 bases at V and 7 bases at J; junction bases unmatched: 4.

V is TRBV28 and J is TRBJ1-6; D might be TRBD1 (6 bases). CDR1 is MDHEN, CDR2 SYDVKM, per germline. V was pared by 6 bases and J by 7 bases, with 13 bases between. The CDR3 totals 14 residues. The CDR3 nucleotides are TGTGCCAGCAGCTCGTACAGGGACAATTCACCCCTCCACTTT. Translating gives CASSSYRDNSPLHF.

The J gene is TRBJ1-1, the V gene TRBV5-1; D is unclear. Trimming shortened V by 4 bases and J by 0 bases, and 13 bases separated the two germline ends. Germline V CDR1 and CDR2: SGHRS, YFSETQ. This CDR3 has 15 residues. Written as DNA, the CDR3 is TGCGCCAGCAGCCTGCTAGGCGTGATGAACACTGAAGCTTTCTTT. Its translation is CASSLLGVMNTEAFF.

V and J are TRBV14 and TRBJ2-3; D unresolved. Germline CDR1 SGHDN, CDR2 FVKESK. The CDR3 sequence is 16 residues long. With 2 bases removed from V and 1 base from J, the gap between germline ends came to 13 bases. The DNA of the CDR3 is TGTGCCAGCAGCCAACGAACTCGCCCGGGCACAGATACGCAGTATTTT. As protein: CASSQRTRPGTDTQYF. The full variable domain, with the rest looked up from reference TRBV14 and TRBJ2-3, is EAGVTQFPSHSVIEKGQTVTLRCDPISGHDNLYWYRRVMGKEIKFLLHFVKESKQDESGMPNNRFLAERTGGTYSTLKVQPAELEDSGVYFCASSQRTRPGTDTQYFGPGTRLTVL.

This clone came up a few times. This sample includes further DNA sequences coding for the same CDR3. V is TRBV2 and J is TRBJ1-2, with a possible D match to TRBD1 (5 bases). Trimming pared 6 bases from V and 2 bases from J, leaving 10 bases between. Germline CDR1 and CDR2: SNHLY and FYNNEI. This CDR3 has 13 residues. In DNA, the CDR3 is TGTGCCAGCAGGGAGACAGTAAACTATGGCTACACCTTC. It translates to CASRETVNYGYTF.